Each of the 14 T cell receptor beta chains below was sequenced from the same sample in a study of T cells in Graves' hyperthyroidism and ophthalmopathy. Authors of the study amplified TCR beta CDR3 regions from RNA transcripts. TCR CDR3 underwent first-round RT-PCR with the HTBI primer set. From the multiplex PCR reads, TCRdb called clonotypes with MiXCR, one entry per CDR3 protein. The table lists hundreds of thousands of distinct CDR3 sequences, roughly 15% of them singletons. Sequences were obtained from blood. These receptors were obtained from a woman younger than 30 with Graves' hyperthyroidism.

The chain couples TRBV5-6 to TRBJ1-5; 11 nucleotides align to TRBD1. The V and J ends lost 4 bases and 4 bases, in that order; junction bases with no gene match: 13. The CDR3 is made up of 18 amino acids. Per the germline V gene, CDR1 is SGHDT and CDR2 is YYEEEE. DNA for the CDR3: TGTGCCAGCAGCCAACCCTTCCGGGACAGGGGGAGGAATCAGCCCCAGCATTTT. Amino acid sequence: CASSQPFRDRGRNQPQHF.

The table lists this clonotype with a few counts. The chain employs TRBV29-1 and TRBJ2-7; 7 bases are shared with TRBD2. The germline V gene encodes CDR1 SQVTM and CDR2 ANQGSEA. There are 14 residues in the CDR3. V shed 3 bases, J shed 3 bases, and the junction held 8 bases outside the gene matches. The CDR3 protein is CSVEGEGLNYEQYF. The CDR3 region has the DNA TGCAGCGTTGAGGGGGAGGGCCTGAACTACGAGCAGTACTTC.

This clonotype showed up just a few times. The chain combines TRBV19 with TRBJ2-1; 7 nucleotides align to TRBD2. V gave up 7 bases and J gave up 6 bases; unmatched junction bases: 9. The CDR3 runs 14 residues. From germline, CDR1 is LNHDA and CDR2 SQIVND (reference sequence). CDR3 bases: TGTGCCAGTACCGTAGGGGCTAGCGGCAATGAGCAGTTCTTC. Its translation: CASTVGASGNEQFF.

This chain links TRBV28 with TRBJ2-1; TRBD2 aligns across 9 bases. The V gene's germline CDR1 is MDHEN and CDR2 SYDVKM. V lost 3 bases to trimming and J lost 0 bases; unmatched junction nucleotides: 9. The CDR3 has 18 amino acids. The chain's CDR3 is CASSFQASGVSSYNEQFF. DNA for the CDR3: TGTGCCAGCAGTTTCCAGGCTAGCGGGGTGAGCTCCTACAATGAGCAGTTCTTC.

CDR3 amino acids: CAWSVTQETQYF. The CDR3 DNA sequence: TGTGCCTGGAGTGTAACCCAAGAGACCCAGTACTTC. V usage is TRBV30 and J usage is TRBJ2-5; D is unclear. CDR3 size: 12 residues. Trimming took off 0 bases at V and 1 base at J, with 3 bases between the two ends. The germline CDR1 and CDR2 sequences are GTSNPN and SVGIG (reference sequence).

In this sample, this clonotype turned up a few times. This chain connects TRBV7-3 to TRBJ1-6; D gene uncertain. The CDR3 sequence is 18 residues long. V was clipped by 3 bases and J by 5 bases, with 20 bases between them. Germline loops: CDR1 SGHTA, CDR2 FQGTGA. In DNA, the CDR3 is TGTGCCAGCAGCTTGAGGCCCCACCACGCAGATGATAATTCACCCCTCCACTTT. Its protein product is CASSLRPHHADDNSPLHF.

At least ten counts were recorded for this clonotype. The rearrangement uses TRBV20-1 and TRBJ1-5; 11 bases are a match to TRBD1. Per germline, CDR1 DFQATT and CDR2 SNEGSKA (reference sequence). The CDR3 runs 20 residues. The ends lost 3 bases at V and 3 bases at J; junction bases unmatched: 19. Here the CDR3 reads CSARDLADRGRFGNNQPQHF. The CDR3 DNA is TGCAGTGCTAGGGACCTGGCGGACAGGGGGCGGTTTGGTAACAATCAGCCCCAGCATTTT.

The J gene is TRBJ2-5, the V gene TRBV29-1; 8 bases map to TRBD2. The V gene end was trimmed by 6 bases and the J gene end by 1 base; junction bases not matched to a gene: 13. The length of the CDR3 is 16 residues. Germline V gene sequence: CDR1 SQVTM, CDR2 ANQGSEA. CDR3 sequence: CSVTTLKAGAQETQYF. The CDR3 coding sequence is TGCAGCGTGACCACATTAAAAGCGGGGGCCCAAGAGACCCAGTACTTC.

The chain employs TRBV27 and TRBJ2-3, with D possibly matching TRBD2 (6 bases). CDR3 size: 16 residues. V lost 2 bases to trimming and J lost 0 bases, with 12 bases between them. The germline gives CDR1 MNHEY, CDR2 SMNVEV (reference sequence). The CDR3 region is CASSLVGGDSTDTQYF. The CDR3 bases are TGTGCCAGCAGTTTAGTGGGGGGAGACAGCACAGATACGCAGTATTTT.

In this sample, this clonotype turned up many times. This rearrangement joins TRBV4-1 to TRBJ2-7; D may match TRBD1 or TRBD2 (6 bases each). The CDR3 consists of 15 residues. Germline CDR1 MGHRA, CDR2 YSYEKL. V was shortened by 1 base and J by 3 bases, with 13 bases between the two germline ends. CDR3 loop: CASSQGAGHSYEQYF. The CDR3, as DNA: TGCGCCAGCAGCCAAGGGGCGGGACACAGCTACGAGCAGTACTTC.

The table lists this clonotype with a few counts. V gene TRBV27 combines with J gene TRBJ1-3; a weak D match, TRBD1 (6 bases). There are 16 residues in the CDR3. Trimming left V 2 bases short and J 7 bases short, with 18 bases between. Germline V gene data show CDR1 as MNHEY and CDR2 as SMNVEV (reference sequence). Here the CDR3 DNA reads TGTGCCAGCAGTTTAACCTTGACAGGCCGTCCGAACACCATATATTTT. Protein sequence: CASSLTLTGRPNTIYF.

This clonotype was picked up many times. The rearrangement joins TRBV13 to TRBJ2-1; either TRBD1 or TRBD2 may fit D (5 bases each). The CDR3 is made up of 16 amino acids. Trimming removed 1 base at V and 6 bases at J, with 16 bases between. CDR1 is PRHDT and CDR2 is FYEKMQ in the germline V gene (reference sequence). The CDR3 sequence is CASSLVSGAQPNEQFF. The CDR3 nucleotides read TGTGCCAGCAGCTTAGTTTCCGGGGCGCAACCCAATGAGCAGTTCTTC.

This clonotype showed up many times. The V and J genes are TRBV6-1 and TRBJ2-7; unclear D gene. The CDR3 contains 11 residues. Trimming pared 0 bases from V and 6 bases from J, leaving 3 bases between. Germline CDR1 is MNHNS and CDR2 is SASEGT. The CDR3 bases are TGTGCCAGCAGTGAAGCCCGCGAGCAGTACTTC. This gives the protein CASSEAREQYF.

This clonotype appeared once. The J gene is TRBJ1-1, the V gene TRBV7-9; D is uncertain. The length of the CDR3 is 15 residues. The germline V gene encodes CDR1 SEHNR and CDR2 FQNEAQ (reference sequence). Trimming removed 1 base from V and 0 bases from J, with 9 bases in between. In nucleotides, the CDR3 is TGTGCCAGCAGCTTAGTTCCAAACTTGAACACTGAAGCTTTCTTT. Protein sequence: CASSLVPNLNTEAFF.